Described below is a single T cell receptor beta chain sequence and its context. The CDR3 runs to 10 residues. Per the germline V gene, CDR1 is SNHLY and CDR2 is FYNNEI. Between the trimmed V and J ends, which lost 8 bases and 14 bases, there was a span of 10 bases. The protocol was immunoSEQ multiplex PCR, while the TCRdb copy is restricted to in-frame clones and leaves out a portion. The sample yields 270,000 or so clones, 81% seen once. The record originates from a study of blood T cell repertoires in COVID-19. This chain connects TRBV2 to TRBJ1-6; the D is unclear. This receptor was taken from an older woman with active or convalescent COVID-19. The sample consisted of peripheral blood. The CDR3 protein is CASGRGSLHF. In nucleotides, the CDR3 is TGTGCCAGCGGCCGCGGGTCCCTCCACTTT. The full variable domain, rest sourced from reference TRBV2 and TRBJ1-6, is EPEVTQTPSHQVTQMGQEVILRCVPISNHLYFYWYRQILGQKVEFLVSFYNNEISEKSEIFDDQFSVERPDGSNFTLKIRSTKLEDSAMYFCASGRGSLHFGNGTRLTVT.